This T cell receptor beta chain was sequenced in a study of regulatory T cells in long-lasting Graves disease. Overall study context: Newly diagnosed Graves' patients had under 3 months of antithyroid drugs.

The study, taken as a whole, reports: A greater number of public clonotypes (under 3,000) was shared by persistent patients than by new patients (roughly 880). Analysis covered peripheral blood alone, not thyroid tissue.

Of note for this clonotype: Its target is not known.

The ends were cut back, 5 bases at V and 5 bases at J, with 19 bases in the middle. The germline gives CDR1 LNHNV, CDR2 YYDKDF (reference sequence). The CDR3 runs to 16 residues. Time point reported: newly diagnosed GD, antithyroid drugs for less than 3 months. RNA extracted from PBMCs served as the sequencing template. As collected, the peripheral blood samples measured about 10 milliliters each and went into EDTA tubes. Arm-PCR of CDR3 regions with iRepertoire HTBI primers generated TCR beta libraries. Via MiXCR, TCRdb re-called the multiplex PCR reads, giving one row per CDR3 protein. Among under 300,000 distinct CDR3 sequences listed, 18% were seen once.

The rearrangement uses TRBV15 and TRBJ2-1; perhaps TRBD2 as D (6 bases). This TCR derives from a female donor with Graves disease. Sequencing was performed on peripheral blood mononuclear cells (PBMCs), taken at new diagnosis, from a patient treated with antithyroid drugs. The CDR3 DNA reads TGTGCCACCAGCCTTAGGCGGGGCACTTATCACAATGAGCAGTTCTTC. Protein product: CATSLRRGTYHNEQFF.